This is a list of T cell receptor beta chains from one sample in a study of OX40 agonist ivuxolimab in advanced cancers. Only in-frame clones appear in the TCRdb table, and some are missing; sequencing was by immunoSEQ multiplex PCR. The sample holds roughly 60,000 clones; around nine tenths are singletons and the top ten take 0.6% to 0.7%. The sample consisted of CD4+ or CD8+ T cells sorted from blood, taken in a trial of the OX40 agonist ivuxolimab. These receptors were taken from an adult with an advanced solid tumor such as melanoma, head and neck, liver or kidney cancer. The conserved cysteine and the conserved F or W are not part of the CDR3 here.

v_gene | CDR3aa
TRBV6-6 | ASSSPTGADTQY
TRBV5-4 | ASSIGTSGVQETQY
TRBV2 | ASSQQGQGGNTIY
TRBV10-3 | AISDPWNSGANVLT
TRBV6-1 | ASSEARGQINTEAF
TRBV19 | ASSQRDGALEQF
TRBV12-5 | ASAESGRTDEQY
TRBV19 | ASSIDLRLAGPHEQF
TRBV5-4 | ASSQNRVQETQY
TRBV29-1 | SVEVGLAPDTQY
TRBV2 | ASSGLAGGRADEQY